This T cell receptor (beta chain) was captured in a study of shared clonotypes between healthy human individuals. Study in general: Aged between 18 and 49, the donors were a couple of women and three men.

CD8 memory cells included CD45RO+ cells plus CCR7-negative CD45RA+ TemRA cells. Germline CDR1 reads MNHEY; CDR2 reads SVGAGI. The ends were cut back, 6 bases at V and 4 bases at J, with 15 bases in the middle. The CDR3 loop spans 14 amino acids. Using immunoSEQ multiplex PCR, the repertoire was profiled, and TCRdb retains in-frame clones only, with some absent. The sample shows about 380,000 clones, roughly 96% of them seen only once. This clonotype originated in a young man in good health. The sequenced sample consisted of memory CD8+ T cells sorted from blood. Subset reported: CD45RO+ cells pooled with CCR7-negative TemRA cells. This chain uses TRBV6-5 with TRBJ1-2; the D is unclear. The CDR3 sequence is CASRETGSVYGYTF. The CDR3 region has the DNA TGTGCCAGCAGAGAGACCGGATCAGTCTATGGCTACACCTTC.